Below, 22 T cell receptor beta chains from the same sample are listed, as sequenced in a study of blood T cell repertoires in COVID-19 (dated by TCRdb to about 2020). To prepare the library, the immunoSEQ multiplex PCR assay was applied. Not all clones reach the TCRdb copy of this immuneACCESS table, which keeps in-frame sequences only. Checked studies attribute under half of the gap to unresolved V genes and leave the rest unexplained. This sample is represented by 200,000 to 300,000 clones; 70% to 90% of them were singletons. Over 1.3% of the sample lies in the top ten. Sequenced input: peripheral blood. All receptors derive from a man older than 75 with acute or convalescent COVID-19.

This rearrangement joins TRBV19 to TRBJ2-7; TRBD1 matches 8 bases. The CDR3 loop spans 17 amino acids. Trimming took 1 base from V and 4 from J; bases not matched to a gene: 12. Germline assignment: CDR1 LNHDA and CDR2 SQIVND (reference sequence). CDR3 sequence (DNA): TGTGCCAGTAGTATAGCTCATCCTCAGGGGGCTTGGTACGAGCAGTACTTC. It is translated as CASSIAHPQGAWYEQYF.

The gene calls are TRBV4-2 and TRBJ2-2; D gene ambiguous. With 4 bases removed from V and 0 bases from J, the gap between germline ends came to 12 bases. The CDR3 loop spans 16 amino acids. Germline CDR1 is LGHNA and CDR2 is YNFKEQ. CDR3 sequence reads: CASSPPQRTNTGELFF. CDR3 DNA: TGTGCCAGCAGCCCCCCACAGAGAACGAACACCGGGGAGCTGTTTTTT.

The CDR3, as DNA: TGTGCCAGCAGCCCCGCTCTAGCGGGATGGGAGACCCAGTACTTC. It yields the protein CASSPALAGWETQYF. The V call is TRBV5-4, the J call TRBJ2-5; 9 bases map to TRBD2. V shed 4 bases and J 5 bases; nucleotides not matched to a gene: 9. This CDR3 spans 15 amino acids. The germline V gene has CDR1 SGHNT and CDR2 YYREEE (reference sequence).

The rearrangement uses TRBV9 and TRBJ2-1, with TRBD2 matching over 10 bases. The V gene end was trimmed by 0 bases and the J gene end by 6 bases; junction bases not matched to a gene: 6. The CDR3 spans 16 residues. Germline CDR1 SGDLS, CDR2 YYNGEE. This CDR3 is CASSVVQREGPNEQFF. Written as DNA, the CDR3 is TGTGCCAGCAGCGTAGTTCAGCGGGAGGGCCCCAATGAGCAGTTCTTC.

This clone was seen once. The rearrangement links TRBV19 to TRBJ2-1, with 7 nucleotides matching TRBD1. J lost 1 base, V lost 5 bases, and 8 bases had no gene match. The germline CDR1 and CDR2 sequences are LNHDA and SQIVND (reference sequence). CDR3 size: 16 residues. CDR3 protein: CASSLSQGVSYNEQFF. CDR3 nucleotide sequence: TGTGCCAGTAGTCTTTCTCAGGGGGTTTCCTACAATGAGCAGTTCTTC. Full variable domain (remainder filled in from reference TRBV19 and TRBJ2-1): DGGITQSPKYLFRKEGQNVTLSCEQNLNHDAMYWYRQDPGQGLRLIYYSQIVNDFQKGDIAEGYSVSREKKESFPLTVTSAQKNPTAFYLCASSLSQGVSYNEQFFGPGTRLTVL.

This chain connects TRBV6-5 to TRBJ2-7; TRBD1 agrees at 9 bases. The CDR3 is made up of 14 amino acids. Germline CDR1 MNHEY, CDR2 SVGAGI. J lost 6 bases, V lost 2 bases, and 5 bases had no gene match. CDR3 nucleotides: TGTGCCAGCAGTTACAGGGACAGGGCCCCCGAGCAGTACTTC. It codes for CASSYRDRAPEQYF.

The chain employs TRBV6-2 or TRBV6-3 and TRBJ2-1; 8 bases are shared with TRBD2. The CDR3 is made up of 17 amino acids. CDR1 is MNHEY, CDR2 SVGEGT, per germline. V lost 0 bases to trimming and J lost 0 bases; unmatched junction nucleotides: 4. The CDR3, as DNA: TGTGCCAGCAGTTACTCGATAGCGGGGAGCTCCTACAATGAGCAGTTCTTC. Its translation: CASSYSIAGSSYNEQFF.

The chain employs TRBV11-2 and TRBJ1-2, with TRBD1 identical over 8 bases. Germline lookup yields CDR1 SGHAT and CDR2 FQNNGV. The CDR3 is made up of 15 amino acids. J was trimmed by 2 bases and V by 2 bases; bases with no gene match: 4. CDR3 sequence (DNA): TGTGCCAGCAGCTTATTCCGGGACAGGAACTATGGCTACACCTTC. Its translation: CASSLFRDRNYGYTF.

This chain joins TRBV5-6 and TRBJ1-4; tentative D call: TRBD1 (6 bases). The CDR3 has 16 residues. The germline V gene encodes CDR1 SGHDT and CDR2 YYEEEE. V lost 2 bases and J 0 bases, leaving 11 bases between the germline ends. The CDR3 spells CASSFWGRSTNEKLFF. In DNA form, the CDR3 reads TGTGCCAGCAGCTTCTGGGGGCGATCAACTAATGAAAAACTGTTTTTT.

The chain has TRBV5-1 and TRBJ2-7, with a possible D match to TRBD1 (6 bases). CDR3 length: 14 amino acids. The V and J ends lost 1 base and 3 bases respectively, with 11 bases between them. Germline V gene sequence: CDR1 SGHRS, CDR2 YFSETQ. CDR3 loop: CASSLQGGIYEQYF. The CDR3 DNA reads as TGCGCCAGCAGCTTGCAAGGGGGTATCTACGAGCAGTACTTC.

The CDR3 DNA follows: TGTGCCATCAGTGAGGACAGGGAACCTCAGCCCCAGCATTTT. Protein: CAISEDREPQPQHF. V is TRBV10-3 and J is TRBJ1-5, with 7 bases fitting TRBD1. The trim removed 2 bases at V and 6 bases at J, leaving 4 bases unmatched. Per germline, CDR1 ENHRY and CDR2 SYGVKD. The CDR3 is 14 amino acids.

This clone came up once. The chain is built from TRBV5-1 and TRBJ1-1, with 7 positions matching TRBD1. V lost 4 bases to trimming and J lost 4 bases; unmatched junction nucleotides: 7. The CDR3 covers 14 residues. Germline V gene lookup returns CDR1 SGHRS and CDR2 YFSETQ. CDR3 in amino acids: CASSRLTGSTEAFF. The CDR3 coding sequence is TGCGCCAGCAGCCGCCTGACAGGGAGCACTGAAGCTTTCTTT.

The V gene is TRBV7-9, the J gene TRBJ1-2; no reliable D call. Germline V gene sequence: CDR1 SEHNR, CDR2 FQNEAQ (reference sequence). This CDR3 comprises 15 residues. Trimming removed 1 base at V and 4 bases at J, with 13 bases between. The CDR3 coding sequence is TGTGCCAGCAGCTTAGAGTTTCGGGGATCCTATGGCTACACCTTC. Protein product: CASSLEFRGSYGYTF.

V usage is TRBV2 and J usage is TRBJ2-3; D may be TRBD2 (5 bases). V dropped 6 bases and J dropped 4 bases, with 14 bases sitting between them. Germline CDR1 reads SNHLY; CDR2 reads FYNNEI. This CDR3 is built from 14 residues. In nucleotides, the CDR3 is TGTGCCAGCAGGCTACAAGTTAGCGCAGATACGCAGTATTTT. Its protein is CASRLQVSADTQYF.

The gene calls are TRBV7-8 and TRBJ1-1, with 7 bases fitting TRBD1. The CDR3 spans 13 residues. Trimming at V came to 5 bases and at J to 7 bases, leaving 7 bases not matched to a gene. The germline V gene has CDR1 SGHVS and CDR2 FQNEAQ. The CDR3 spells CASSRGTAFEAFF. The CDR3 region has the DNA TGTGCCAGCAGCCGCGGGACAGCCTTTGAAGCTTTCTTT.

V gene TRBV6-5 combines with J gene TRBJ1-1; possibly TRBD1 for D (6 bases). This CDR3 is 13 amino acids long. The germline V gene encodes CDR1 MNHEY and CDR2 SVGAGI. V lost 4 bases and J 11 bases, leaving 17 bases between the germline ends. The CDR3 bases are TGTGCCAGCAGTTCGACAGGCCCCGGAGAGGCTTTCTTT. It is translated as CASSSTGPGEAFF.

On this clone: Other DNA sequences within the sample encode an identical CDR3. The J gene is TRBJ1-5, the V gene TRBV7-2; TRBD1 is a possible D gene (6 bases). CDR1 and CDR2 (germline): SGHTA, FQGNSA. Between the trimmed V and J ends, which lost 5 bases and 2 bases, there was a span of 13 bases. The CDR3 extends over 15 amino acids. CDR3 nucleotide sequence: TGTGCCAGCAGCCTACAAGGGGGTGGCAATCAGCCCCAGCATTTT. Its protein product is CASSLQGGGNQPQHF.

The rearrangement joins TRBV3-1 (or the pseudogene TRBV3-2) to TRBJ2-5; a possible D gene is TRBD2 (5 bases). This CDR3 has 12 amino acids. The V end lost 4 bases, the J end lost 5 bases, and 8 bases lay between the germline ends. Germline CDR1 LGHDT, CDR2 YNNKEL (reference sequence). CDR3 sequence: CASSLPGETQYF. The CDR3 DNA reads TGTGCCAGCAGCCTCCCGGGGGAGACCCAGTACTTC.

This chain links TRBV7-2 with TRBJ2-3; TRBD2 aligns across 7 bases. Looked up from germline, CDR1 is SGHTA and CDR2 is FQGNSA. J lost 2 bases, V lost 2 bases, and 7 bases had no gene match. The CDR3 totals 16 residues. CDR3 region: CASSLTSAGLTDTQYF. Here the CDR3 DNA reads TGTGCCAGCAGCTTAACTTCAGCGGGACTCACAGATACGCAGTATTTT.

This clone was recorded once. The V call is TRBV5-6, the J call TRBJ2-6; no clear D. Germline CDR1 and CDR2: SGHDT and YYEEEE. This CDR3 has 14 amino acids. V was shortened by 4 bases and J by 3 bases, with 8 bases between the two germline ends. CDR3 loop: CASSRYGGANVLTF. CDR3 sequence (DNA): TGTGCCAGCAGCCGTTACGGTGGGGCCAACGTCCTGACTTTC.

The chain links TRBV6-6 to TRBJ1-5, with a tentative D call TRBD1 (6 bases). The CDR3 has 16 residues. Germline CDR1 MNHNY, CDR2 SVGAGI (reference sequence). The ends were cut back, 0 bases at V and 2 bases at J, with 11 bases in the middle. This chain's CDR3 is CASSYSGAGGNQPQHF. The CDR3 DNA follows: TGTGCCAGCAGTTACTCGGGGGCGGGTGGCAATCAGCCCCAGCATTTT.

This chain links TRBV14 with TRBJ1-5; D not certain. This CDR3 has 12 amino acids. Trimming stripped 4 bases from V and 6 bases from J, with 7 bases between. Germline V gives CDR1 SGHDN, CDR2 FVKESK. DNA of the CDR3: TGTGCCAGCAGCCCGGGGAGTCAGCCCCAGCATTTT. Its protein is CASSPGSQPQHF. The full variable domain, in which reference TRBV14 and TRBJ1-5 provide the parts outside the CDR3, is EAGVTQFPSHSVIEKGQTVTLRCDPISGHDNLYWYRRVMGKEIKFLLHFVKESKQDESGMPNNRFLAERTGGTYSTLKVQPAELEDSGVYFCASSPGSQPQHFGDGTRLSIL.